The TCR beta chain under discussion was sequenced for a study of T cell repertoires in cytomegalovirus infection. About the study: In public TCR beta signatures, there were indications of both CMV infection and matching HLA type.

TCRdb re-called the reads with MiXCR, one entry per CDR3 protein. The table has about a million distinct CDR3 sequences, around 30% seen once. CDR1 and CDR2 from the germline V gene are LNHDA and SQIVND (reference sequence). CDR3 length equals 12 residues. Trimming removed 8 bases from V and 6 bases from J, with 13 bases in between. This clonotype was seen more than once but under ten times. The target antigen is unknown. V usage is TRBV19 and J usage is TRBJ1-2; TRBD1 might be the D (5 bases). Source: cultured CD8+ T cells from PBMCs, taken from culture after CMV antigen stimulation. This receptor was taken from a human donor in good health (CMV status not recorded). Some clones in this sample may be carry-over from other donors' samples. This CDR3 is CASAGWGHGYTF. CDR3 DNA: TGTGCCAGTGCCGGCTGGGGCCATGGCTACACCTTC.